Listed here is a single TCR beta chain. Its specificity is not known. Repertoires were generated with immunoSEQ multiplex PCR, while TCRdb's copy carries only in-frame clones and drops some. This sample carries some 130,000 clones, around 84% of them seen once, and the ten largest clones take roughly 3.3%. This entry comes from a study of cytotoxic CD8 clonotypes in ibrutinib-treated CLL. In the study overall: Response sampling took place at median approximately 12 months of treatment, range 6 to 36. Study-level findings and limits: Public clonotypes showed up rarely, and on treatment they shrank or held steady. The study sampled sustained-remission and progressing patients at different times. Having risen at ibrutinib response, clonality had fallen back toward baseline by progression.

The germline V and J ends were trimmed by 4 bases and 2 bases, with 11 bases remaining between them. The CDR3 covers 15 residues. Germline V lookup: CDR1 SNHLY, CDR2 FYNNEI. This rearrangement joins TRBV2 to TRBJ2-2; D unresolved. This receptor was identified in a human donor with chronic lymphocytic leukemia. Material: PBMCs, obtained after 24 months of ibrutinib treatment. CDR3 protein: CASSVVRPNTGELFF. In nucleotides, the CDR3 is TGTGCCAGCAGTGTTGTCCGGCCAAACACCGGGGAGCTGTTTTTT.